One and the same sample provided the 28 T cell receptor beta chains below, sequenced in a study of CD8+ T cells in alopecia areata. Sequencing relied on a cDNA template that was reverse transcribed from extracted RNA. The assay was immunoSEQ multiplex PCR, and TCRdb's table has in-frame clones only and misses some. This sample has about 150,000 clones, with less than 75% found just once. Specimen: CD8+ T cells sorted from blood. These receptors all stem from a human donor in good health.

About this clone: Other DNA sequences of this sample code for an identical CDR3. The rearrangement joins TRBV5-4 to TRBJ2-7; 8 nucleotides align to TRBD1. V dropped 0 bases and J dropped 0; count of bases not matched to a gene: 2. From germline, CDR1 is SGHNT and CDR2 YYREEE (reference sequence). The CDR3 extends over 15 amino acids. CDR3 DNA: TGTGCCAGCAGCTTGGGGCAGGGGGCCTCCTACGAGCAGTACTTC. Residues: CASSLGQGASYEQYF.

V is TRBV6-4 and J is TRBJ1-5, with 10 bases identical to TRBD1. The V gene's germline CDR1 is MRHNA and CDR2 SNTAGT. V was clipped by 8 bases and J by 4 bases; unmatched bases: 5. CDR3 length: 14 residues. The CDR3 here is CASHRTGGNQPQHF. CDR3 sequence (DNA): TGTGCCAGCCATCGGACAGGGGGAAATCAGCCCCAGCATTTT.

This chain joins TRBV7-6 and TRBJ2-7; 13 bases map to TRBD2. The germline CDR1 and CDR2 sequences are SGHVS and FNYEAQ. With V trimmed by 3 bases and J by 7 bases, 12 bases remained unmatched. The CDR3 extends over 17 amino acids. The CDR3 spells CASSFSPGLAGVVEQYF. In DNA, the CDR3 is TGTGCCAGCAGCTTCTCCCCAGGACTAGCGGGAGTGGTTGAGCAGTACTTC.

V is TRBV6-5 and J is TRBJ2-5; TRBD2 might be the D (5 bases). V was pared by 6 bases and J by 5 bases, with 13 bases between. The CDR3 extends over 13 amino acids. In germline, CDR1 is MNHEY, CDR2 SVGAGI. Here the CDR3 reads CASSPDSWETQYF. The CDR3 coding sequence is TGTGCCAGCAGCCCGGACTCATGGGAGACCCAGTACTTC.

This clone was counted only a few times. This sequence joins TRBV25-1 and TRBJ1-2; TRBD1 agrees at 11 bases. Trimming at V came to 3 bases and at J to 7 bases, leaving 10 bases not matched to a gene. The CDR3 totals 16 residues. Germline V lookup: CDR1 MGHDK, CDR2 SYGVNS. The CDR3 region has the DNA TGTGCCAGCAGTGATTGGACAGGGGGCGGGGGAAGTGGCTACACCTTC. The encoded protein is CASSDWTGGGGSGYTF.

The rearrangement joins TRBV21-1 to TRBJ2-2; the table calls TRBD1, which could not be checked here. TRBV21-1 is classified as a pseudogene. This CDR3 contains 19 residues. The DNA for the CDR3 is TGTGCCAGCAGCGAGGGTGGGACAGGACAATCCACGAACACCGGGGAGCTGTTTTTT. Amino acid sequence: CASSEGGTGQSTNTGELFF.

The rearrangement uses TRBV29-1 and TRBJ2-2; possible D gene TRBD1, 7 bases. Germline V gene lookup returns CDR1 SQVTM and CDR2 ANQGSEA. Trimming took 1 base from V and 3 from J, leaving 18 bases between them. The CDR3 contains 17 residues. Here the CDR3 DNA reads TGCAGCGTTGAAGGGAGGGGGCAGGGCGACCACACCGGGGAGCTGTTTTTT. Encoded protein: CSVEGRGQGDHTGELFF.

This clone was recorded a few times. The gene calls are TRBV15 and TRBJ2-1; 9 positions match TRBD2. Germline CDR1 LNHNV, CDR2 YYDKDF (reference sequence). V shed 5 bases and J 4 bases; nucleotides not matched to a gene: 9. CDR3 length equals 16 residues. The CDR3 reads CATSGLAGLQYNEQFF. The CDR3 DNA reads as TGTGCCACCAGCGGCCTAGCGGGACTCCAATACAATGAGCAGTTCTTC.

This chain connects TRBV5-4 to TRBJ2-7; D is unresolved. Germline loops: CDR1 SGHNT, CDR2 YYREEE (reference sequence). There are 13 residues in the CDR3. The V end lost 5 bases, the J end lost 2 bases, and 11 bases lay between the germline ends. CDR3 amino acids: CASRPTDAYEQYF. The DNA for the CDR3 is TGTGCCAGCAGACCGACCGATGCCTACGAGCAGTACTTC.

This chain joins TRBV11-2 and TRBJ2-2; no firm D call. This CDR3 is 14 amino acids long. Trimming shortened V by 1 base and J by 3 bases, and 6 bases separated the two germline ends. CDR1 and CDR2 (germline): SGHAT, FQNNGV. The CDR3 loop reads CASSLVTDTGELFF. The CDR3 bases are TGTGCCAGCAGCTTAGTTACGGACACCGGGGAGCTGTTTTTT. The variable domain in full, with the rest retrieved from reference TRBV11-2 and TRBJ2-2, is EAGVAQSPRYKIIEKRQSVAFWCNPISGHATLYWYQQILGQGPKLLIQFQNNGVVDDSQLPKDRFSAERLKGVDSTLKIQPAKLEDSAVYLCASSLVTDTGELFFGEGSRLTVL.

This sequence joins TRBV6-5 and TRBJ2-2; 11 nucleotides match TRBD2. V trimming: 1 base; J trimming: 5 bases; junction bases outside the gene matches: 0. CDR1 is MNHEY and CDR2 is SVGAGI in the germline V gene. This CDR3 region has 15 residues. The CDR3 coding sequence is TGTGCCAGCAGTTACTGGACTAGCGGGACCGGGGAGCTGTTTTTT. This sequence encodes CASSYWTSGTGELFF.

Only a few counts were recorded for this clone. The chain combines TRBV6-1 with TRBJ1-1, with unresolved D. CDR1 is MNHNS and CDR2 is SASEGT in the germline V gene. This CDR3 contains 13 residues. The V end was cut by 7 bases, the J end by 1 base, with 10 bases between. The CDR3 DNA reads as TGTGCCAGCACCTACCGGGAGAACACTGAAGCTTTCTTT. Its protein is CASTYRENTEAFF.

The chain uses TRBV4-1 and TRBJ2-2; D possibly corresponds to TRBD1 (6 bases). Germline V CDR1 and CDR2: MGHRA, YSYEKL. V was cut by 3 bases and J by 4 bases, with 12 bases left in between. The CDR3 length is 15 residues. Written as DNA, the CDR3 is TGCGCCAGCAGCCAGAAGGGGACACTCACCGGGGAGCTGTTTTTT. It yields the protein CASSQKGTLTGELFF.

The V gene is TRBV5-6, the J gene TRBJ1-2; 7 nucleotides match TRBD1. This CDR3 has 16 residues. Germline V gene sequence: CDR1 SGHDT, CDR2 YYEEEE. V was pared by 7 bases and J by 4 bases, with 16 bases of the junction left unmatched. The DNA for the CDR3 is TGTGCCAGCTCTACATCTCCCCAAGGGGGCGCCTATGGCTACACCTTC. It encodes CASSTSPQGGAYGYTF.

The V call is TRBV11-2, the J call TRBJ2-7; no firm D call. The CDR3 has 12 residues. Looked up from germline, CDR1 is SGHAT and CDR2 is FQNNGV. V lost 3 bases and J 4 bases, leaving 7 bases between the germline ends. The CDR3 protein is CASSLVIYEQYF. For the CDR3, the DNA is TGTGCCAGCAGCTTGGTAATTTACGAGCAGTACTTC.

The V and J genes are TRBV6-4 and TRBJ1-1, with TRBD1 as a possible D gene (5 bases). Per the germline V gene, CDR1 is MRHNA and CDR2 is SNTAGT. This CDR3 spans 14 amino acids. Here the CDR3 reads CLRQKEGGDTEAFF. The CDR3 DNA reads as TGTTTACGACAGAAGGAGGGAGGTGACACTGAAGCTTTCTTT.

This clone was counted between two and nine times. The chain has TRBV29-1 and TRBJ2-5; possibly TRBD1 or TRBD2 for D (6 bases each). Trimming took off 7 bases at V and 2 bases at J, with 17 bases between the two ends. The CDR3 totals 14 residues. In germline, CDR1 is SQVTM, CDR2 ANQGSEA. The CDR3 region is CSAGGGLPQETQYF. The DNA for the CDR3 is TGCAGCGCTGGAGGGGGACTGCCACAAGAGACCCAGTACTTC.

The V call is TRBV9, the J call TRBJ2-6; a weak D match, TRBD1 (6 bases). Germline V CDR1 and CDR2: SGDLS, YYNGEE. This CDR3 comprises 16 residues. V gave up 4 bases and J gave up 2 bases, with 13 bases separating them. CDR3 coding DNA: TGTGCCAGCAGCCAAGATGGGGGCGCTGGGGCCAACGTCCTGACTTTC. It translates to CASSQDGGAGANVLTF.

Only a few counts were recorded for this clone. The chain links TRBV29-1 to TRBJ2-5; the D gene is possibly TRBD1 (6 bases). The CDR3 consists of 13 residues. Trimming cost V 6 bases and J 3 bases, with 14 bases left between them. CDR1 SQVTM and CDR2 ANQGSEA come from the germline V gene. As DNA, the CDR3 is TGCAGCGTGATGATGACAGGCAAAGAGACCCAGTACTTC. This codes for CSVMMTGKETQYF. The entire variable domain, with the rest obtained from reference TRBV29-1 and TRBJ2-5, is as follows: SAVISQKPSRDICQRGTSLTIQCQVDSQVTMMFWYRQQPGQSLTLIATANQGSEATYESGFVIDKFPISRPNLTFSTLTVSNMSPEDSSIYLCSVMMTGKETQYFGPGTRLLVL.

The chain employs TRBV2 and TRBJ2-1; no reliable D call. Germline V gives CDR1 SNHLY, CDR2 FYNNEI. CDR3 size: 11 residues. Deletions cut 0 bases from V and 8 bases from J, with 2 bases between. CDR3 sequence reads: CASSEADEQFF. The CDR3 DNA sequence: TGTGCCAGCAGTGAAGCGGATGAGCAGTTCTTC. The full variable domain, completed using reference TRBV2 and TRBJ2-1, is EPEVTQTPSHQVTQMGQEVILRCVPISNHLYFYWYRQILGQKVEFLVSFYNNEISEKSEIFDDQFSVERPDGSNFTLKIRSTKLEDSAMYFCASSEADEQFFGPGTRLTVL.

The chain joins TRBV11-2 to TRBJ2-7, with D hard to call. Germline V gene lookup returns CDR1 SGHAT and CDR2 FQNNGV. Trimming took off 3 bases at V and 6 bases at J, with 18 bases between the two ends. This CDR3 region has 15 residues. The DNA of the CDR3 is TGTGCCAGCAGCTTCGATCAGGCACAGAAGGGCGAGCAGTACTTC. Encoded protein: CASSFDQAQKGEQYF.

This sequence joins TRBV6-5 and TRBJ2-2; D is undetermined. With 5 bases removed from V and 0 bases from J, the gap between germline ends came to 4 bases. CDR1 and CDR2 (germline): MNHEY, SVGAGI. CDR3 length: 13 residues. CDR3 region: CASSNTNTGELFF. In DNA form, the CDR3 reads TGTGCCAGCAGTAACACGAACACCGGGGAGCTGTTTTTT.

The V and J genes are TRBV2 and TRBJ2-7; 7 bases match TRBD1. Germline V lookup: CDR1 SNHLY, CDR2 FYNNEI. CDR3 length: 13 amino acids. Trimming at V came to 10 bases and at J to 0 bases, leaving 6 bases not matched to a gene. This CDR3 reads CAIARDSSYEQYF. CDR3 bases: TGTGCCATTGCGAGGGACAGCTCCTACGAGCAGTACTTC.

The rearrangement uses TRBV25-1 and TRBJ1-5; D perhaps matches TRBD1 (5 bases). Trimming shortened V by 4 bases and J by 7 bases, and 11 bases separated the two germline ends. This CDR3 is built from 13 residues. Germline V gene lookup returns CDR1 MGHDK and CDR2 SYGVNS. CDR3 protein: CASSGGSEQPQHF. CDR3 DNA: TGTGCCAGCAGTGGGGGGTCGGAACAGCCCCAGCATTTT.

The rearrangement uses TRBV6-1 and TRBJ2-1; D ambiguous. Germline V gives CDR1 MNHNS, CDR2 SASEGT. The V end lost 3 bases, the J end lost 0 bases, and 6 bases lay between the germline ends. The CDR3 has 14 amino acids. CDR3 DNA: TGTGCCAGCAGTGACGGCAACTCCTACAATGAGCAGTTCTTC. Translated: CASSDGNSYNEQFF.

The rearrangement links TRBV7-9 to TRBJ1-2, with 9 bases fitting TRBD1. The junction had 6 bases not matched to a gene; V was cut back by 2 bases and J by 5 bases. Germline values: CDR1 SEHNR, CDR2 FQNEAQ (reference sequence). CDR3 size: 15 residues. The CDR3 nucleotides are TGTGCCAGCAGCTTAACTTCCGGGACAGGGTATGGCTACACCTTC. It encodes CASSLTSGTGYGYTF. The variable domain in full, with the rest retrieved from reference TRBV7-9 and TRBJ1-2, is DTGVSQNPRHKITKRGQNVTFRCDPISEHNRLYWYRQTLGQGPEFLTYFQNEAQLEKSRLLSDRFSAERPKGSFSTLEIQRTEQGDSAMYLCASSLTSGTGYGYTFGSGTRLTVV.

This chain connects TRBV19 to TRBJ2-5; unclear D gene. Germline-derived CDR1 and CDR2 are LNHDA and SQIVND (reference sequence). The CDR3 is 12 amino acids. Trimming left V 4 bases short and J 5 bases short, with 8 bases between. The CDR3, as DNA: TGTGCCAGTAGTACCGTTCCGGAGACCCAGTACTTC. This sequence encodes CASSTVPETQYF.

The CDR3 region has the DNA TGTGCCAGCAGCTCACGGGGAGATACGCAGTATTTT. Encoded protein: CASSSRGDTQYF. The chain couples TRBV7-9 to TRBJ2-3; tentative D call: TRBD2 (5 bases). Per the germline V gene, CDR1 is SEHNR and CDR2 is FQNEAQ (reference sequence). The V and J ends lost 4 bases and 5 bases respectively, with 7 bases between them. CDR3 length: 12 amino acids. The full variable domain, its missing parts supplied by reference TRBV7-9 and TRBJ2-3, is DTGVSQNPRHKITKRGQNVTFRCDPISEHNRLYWYRQTLGQGPEFLTYFQNEAQLEKSRLLSDRFSAERPKGSFSTLEIQRTEQGDSAMYLCASSSRGDTQYFGPGTRLTVL.